A single sample is the source of the 18 T cell receptor beta chains below, sequenced in a study of PD-L1 blockade in urothelial cancer. Produced via immunoSEQ multiplex PCR; TCRdb's table is partial and in-frame only. Among tens of thousands of clones listed, approximately 83% were seen once. Time point noted: pretreatment peripheral blood. Sequenced material: PBMCs, taken around atezolizumab (anti-PD-L1) treatment. These receptors were collected from a man aged 55 to 70 with urothelial cancer.

The chain combines TRBV5-1 with TRBJ1-1; TRBD1 matches at 10 bases. Germline V gene sequence: CDR1 SGHRS, CDR2 YFSETQ. This CDR3 comprises 15 residues. V shed 0 bases, J shed 6 bases, and the junction held 5 bases outside the gene matches. As DNA, the CDR3 is TGCGCCAGCAGCTTGGATGGACAGGGGGTTGCTGAAGCTTTCTTT. The encoded protein is CASSLDGQGVAEAFF.

This rearrangement joins TRBV7-3 to TRBJ1-1; D is possibly TRBD1 (5 bases). V shed 4 bases and J shed 7 bases, with 13 bases lying between them. Germline V lookup: CDR1 SGHTA, CDR2 FQGTGA. This CDR3 comprises 13 residues. This CDR3 is CASSWTGGREAFF. CDR3 DNA: TGTGCCAGCAGCTGGACCGGGGGACGTGAAGCTTTCTTT.

This clone has only a few counts. The genes are TRBV11-2 and TRBJ2-7; D might be TRBD2 (5 bases). The CDR3 has 14 amino acids. V was clipped by 1 base and J by 1 base, with 8 bases between them. Germline-derived CDR1 and CDR2 are SGHAT and FQNNGV. In nucleotides, the CDR3 is TGTGCCAGCAGCTTAGTCCGGGGTTCCTACGAGCAGTACTTC. Residues: CASSLVRGSYEQYF.

The chain has TRBV4-3 and TRBJ1-4; unclear D gene. Trimming pared 1 base from V and 5 bases from J, leaving 14 bases between. CDR1 is LGHNA and CDR2 is YSLEER in the germline V gene. CDR3 length: 16 amino acids. CDR3 sequence reads: CASSQAGTAINEKLFF. DNA for the CDR3: TGCGCCAGCAGCCAAGCAGGAACAGCAATCAATGAAAAACTGTTTTTT.

The J gene is TRBJ2-7, the V gene TRBV7-9; 8 bases agree with TRBD1. Germline CDR1 and CDR2: SEHNR and FQNEAQ (reference sequence). V dropped 5 bases and J dropped 7; count of bases not matched to a gene: 7. This CDR3 comprises 13 residues. CDR3: CASSLTGVWEQYF. The CDR3 nucleotides are TGTGCCAGCAGCCTGACAGGGGTGTGGGAGCAGTACTTC.

The chain joins TRBV5-1 to TRBJ1-6; D is unresolved. The CDR3 contains 16 residues. Trimming shortened V by 3 bases and J by 2 bases, and 12 bases separated the two germline ends. Germline lookup yields CDR1 SGHRS and CDR2 YFSETQ. The CDR3 reads CASSWTSGAYNSPLHF. CDR3 coding DNA: TGCGCCAGCAGCTGGACTTCGGGTGCCTATAATTCACCCCTCCACTTT.

The V gene is TRBV9, the J gene TRBJ2-2; 9 nucleotides line up with TRBD2. This CDR3 is built from 15 residues. Germline trimming cut 5 bases from V and 2 bases from J; bases unmatched to any gene: 4. CDR1 is SGDLS, CDR2 YYNGEE, per germline. CDR3 protein: CASRGGLANTGELFF. The CDR3 nucleotides read TGTGCCAGCAGGGGGGGACTAGCTAACACCGGGGAGCTGTTTTTT. The variable domain in full, with the rest retrieved from reference TRBV9 and TRBJ2-2, is DSGVTQTPKHLITATGQRVTLRCSPRSGDLSVYWYQQSLDQGLQFLIQYYNGEERAKGNILERFSAQQFPDLHSELNLSSLELGDSALYFCASRGGLANTGELFFGEGSRLTVL.

This sequence joins TRBV2 and TRBJ1-5; a weak D match, TRBD1 (6 bases). The CDR3 spans 15 residues. The germline gives CDR1 SNHLY, CDR2 FYNNEI. V was cut by 9 bases and J by 4 bases, with 19 bases left in between. The CDR3 sequence: CASKRQQGGNQPQHF. The CDR3 nucleotides are TGTGCCAGTAAACGCCAACAGGGTGGTAATCAGCCCCAGCATTTT.

The count of this clone is one. V and J are TRBV20-1 and TRBJ1-2; D uncertain. V gave up 6 bases and J gave up 4 bases, with 6 bases separating them. The CDR3 length is 10 residues. Germline CDR1 is DFQATT and CDR2 is SNEGSKA (reference sequence). The CDR3 loop reads CSAPGYGYTF. In DNA, the CDR3 is TGCAGTGCGCCAGGCTATGGCTACACCTTC.

This clone was detected only once. This chain joins TRBV6-1 and TRBJ2-2; maybe TRBD1 (6 bases). V was cut by 8 bases and J by 2 bases, with 12 bases left in between. From germline, CDR1 is MNHNS and CDR2 SASEGT. The CDR3 consists of 14 residues. CDR3 in DNA: TGTGCCAGCGTGGGGACACGCAACACCGGGGAGCTGTTTTTT. Its translation is CASVGTRNTGELFF.

The V gene is TRBV19, the J gene TRBJ1-5; possible D gene TRBD1, 5 bases. Germline assignment: CDR1 LNHDA and CDR2 SQIVND (reference sequence). Trimming removed 6 bases from V and 4 bases from J, with 10 bases in between. There are 13 residues in the CDR3. The CDR3 here is CASRAQVNQPQHF. CDR3 in DNA: TGTGCCAGTAGGGCACAGGTGAATCAGCCCCAGCATTTT.

The chain combines TRBV6-5 with TRBJ2-5; weak D call: TRBD2 (6 bases). The CDR3 loop spans 15 amino acids. V lost 2 bases to trimming and J lost 3 bases, with 13 bases between them. Germline CDR1 reads MNHEY; CDR2 reads SVGAGI. The CDR3 region is CASSYEGRRKETQYF. For the CDR3, the DNA is TGTGCCAGCAGTTACGAGGGGAGGAGGAAAGAGACCCAGTACTTC.

The gene calls are TRBV18 and TRBJ1-4, with a weak D call TRBD1 (5 bases). The CDR3 has 15 amino acids. The germline gives CDR1 KGHSH, CDR2 LQKENI. V gave up 2 bases and J gave up 0 bases, with 7 bases separating them. In DNA form, the CDR3 reads TGTGCCAGCTCACCAGACAGAGCAACTAATGAAAAACTGTTTTTT. It yields the protein CASSPDRATNEKLFF.

The rearrangement links TRBV6-4 to TRBJ2-5; tentatively, D is TRBD2 (5 bases). CDR3 size: 13 residues. The V end lost 0 bases, the J end lost 9 bases, and 11 bases lay between the germline ends. From germline, CDR1 is MRHNA and CDR2 SNTAGT. CDR3 nucleotide sequence: TGTGCCAGCAGTGACTCGACGGGGAGCCCCCAGTACTTC. The encoded protein is CASSDSTGSPQYF.

The chain couples TRBV5-1 to TRBJ2-3; D perhaps matches TRBD2 (7 bases). Germline assignment: CDR1 SGHRS and CDR2 YFSETQ. V lost 0 bases, J lost 2 bases, and 10 bases lay in between. This CDR3 comprises 15 residues. The CDR3 sequence is CASSLGGGSTDTQYF. The CDR3 coding sequence is TGCGCCAGCAGCTTGGGGGGGGGCTCCACAGATACGCAGTATTTT.

V gene TRBV19 combines with J gene TRBJ1-5; tentative D call: TRBD1 (6 bases). Per germline, CDR1 LNHDA and CDR2 SQIVND (reference sequence). Trimming removed 6 bases at V and 6 bases at J, with 18 bases between. This CDR3 has 15 amino acids. Here the CDR3 reads CASRDGNRAGQPQHF. In DNA form, the CDR3 reads TGTGCCAGTAGGGATGGGAACAGGGCAGGTCAGCCCCAGCATTTT.

This clone showed up just once. The genes are TRBV19 and TRBJ2-7; 9 bases are a match to TRBD1. The junction had 2 bases not matched to a gene; V was cut back by 1 base and J by 1 base. CDR1 and CDR2 (germline): LNHDA, SQIVND (reference sequence). There are 15 residues in the CDR3. The CDR3 nucleotides are TGTGCCAGTAGTATAGCAGGGACAGGGTCCTACGAGCAGTACTTC. Its translation is CASSIAGTGSYEQYF.

This chain connects TRBV18 to TRBJ1-2, with 7 nucleotides matching TRBD1. V was pared by 1 base and J by 1 base, with 3 bases of the junction left unmatched. The CDR3 totals 15 residues. Per the germline V gene, CDR1 is KGHSH and CDR2 is LQKENI. CDR3 coding DNA: TGTGCCAGCTCACCACGGGCAGGGGGTAACTATGGCTACACCTTC. Translated, it gives CASSPRAGGNYGYTF.